The 21 T cell receptor beta chains in this list originate from one sample, sequenced in a study of beta chain features in type 1 diabetes. The antigens these receptors bind are not known. General observations from the study: TCRB CDR3s were moderately but significantly shorter in Type 1 diabetes patients in all four CD4+ subsets.

The entirety of the isolated RNA underwent reverse transcription, so expressed TCRB transcripts were sequenced. Method: immunoSEQ multiplex PCR; TCRdb's copy keeps in-frame clones and lacks some. Of fewer than 350,000 clones listed, 15% were seen once; the top ten hold about 0.014%. The sequenced material came from naive CD4+ T cells from blood. The receptors were gathered from a man aged 18 to 29 with type 1 diabetes.

The chain has TRBV7-2 and TRBJ2-3; perhaps TRBD1 as D (6 bases). CDR3 length: 15 residues. Germline V gene sequence: CDR1 SGHTA, CDR2 FQGNSA. V was pared by 5 bases and J by 2 bases, with 14 bases between. CDR3 sequence reads: CASSVRQVLTDTQYF. The CDR3 DNA reads TGTGCCAGCAGCGTACGACAGGTTCTCACAGATACGCAGTATTTT. The full variable domain, with the rest looked up from reference TRBV7-2 and TRBJ2-3, is GAGVSQSPSNKVTEKGKDVELRCDPISGHTALYWYRQSLGQGLEFLIYFQGNSAPDKSGLPSDRFSAERTGGSVSTLTIQRTQQEDSAVYLCASSVRQVLTDTQYFGPGTRLTVL.

This chain uses TRBV19 with TRBJ1-2; 7 nucleotides agree with TRBD1. The germline CDR1 and CDR2 sequences are LNHDA and SQIVND (reference sequence). V shed 5 bases, J shed 5 bases, and the junction held 5 bases outside the gene matches. CDR3 length: 13 amino acids. CDR3 DNA: TGTGCCAGTAGTCTCCGGGACAGTTATGGCTACACCTTC. This codes for CASSLRDSYGYTF.

The rearrangement links TRBV18 to TRBJ2-7; D not certain. The V and J ends lost 5 bases and 7 bases respectively, with 12 bases between them. CDR1 KGHSH and CDR2 LQKENI come from the germline V gene. The CDR3 covers 12 residues. This chain's CDR3 is CASSETPAEQYF. CDR3 nucleotides: TGTGCCAGCTCAGAGACCCCAGCGGAGCAGTACTTC.

This clone was seen a handful of times. The V call is TRBV5-4, the J call TRBJ2-5, with 11 bases identical to TRBD1. The germline V gene has CDR1 SGHNT and CDR2 YYREEE (reference sequence). This CDR3 contains 17 residues. Trimming took 4 bases from V and 5 from J; bases not matched to a gene: 13. CDR3 in DNA: TGTGCCAGCAGCCGACCCCCGGGACAGGGGGGTTTGGAGACCCAGTACTTC. Translation: CASSRPPGQGGLETQYF.

A few counts support this clone. The chain is built from TRBV4-3 and TRBJ2-2; no clear D. Germline V gene sequence: CDR1 LGHNA, CDR2 YSLEER. The CDR3 covers 15 residues. V dropped 0 bases and J dropped 6 bases, with 11 bases sitting between them. DNA for the CDR3: TGCGCCAGCAGCCAAGAAAACTTCCTCCCCGGGGAGCTGTTTTTT. Translated, it gives CASSQENFLPGELFF.

This clone was seen only a few times. The chain's CDR3 is CASSPGQGNSPLHF. The DNA of the CDR3 is TGTGCCAGCAGTCCCGGGCAGGGAAATTCACCCCTCCACTTT. The rearrangement links TRBV28 to TRBJ1-6; maybe TRBD1 (5 bases). CDR3 length equals 14 residues. V was pared by 5 bases and J by 7 bases, with 12 bases between. The V gene's germline CDR1 is MDHEN and CDR2 SYDVKM.

This clone appeared a few times. V is TRBV5-1 and J is TRBJ1-2, with D perhaps matching TRBD1 (5 bases). Germline lookup yields CDR1 SGHRS and CDR2 YFSETQ. Trimming took off 0 bases at V and 4 bases at J, with 10 bases between the two ends. This CDR3 is built from 14 residues. CDR3 nucleotides: TGCGCCAGCAGCTTGGCCACAGGTGCCTATGGCTACACCTTC. Translating it yields CASSLATGAYGYTF.

This clone has just a few counts. The genes are TRBV5-1 and TRBJ1-1, with a weak D call TRBD1 (5 bases). Germline assignment: CDR1 SGHRS and CDR2 YFSETQ. V shed 0 bases and J shed 9 bases, with 18 bases lying between them. The CDR3 length is 15 residues. The CDR3 bases are TGCGCCAGCAGCTTGGCGAAGGGGCGCGCGGAGAAAGCTTTCTTT. Protein product: CASSLAKGRAEKAFF.

The J gene is TRBJ1-1, the V gene TRBV29-1; 8 bases line up with TRBD1. This CDR3 region has 12 residues. Germline CDR1 and CDR2: SQVTM and ANQGSEA. Trimming took 3 bases from V and 7 from J; bases not matched to a gene: 4. The CDR3 bases are TGCAGCGTTGACAGGGGGCGAAGTGAAGCTTTCTTT. It specifies CSVDRGRSEAFF.

CDR3 amino acids: CATSRSRVSTNEKLFF. The DNA of the CDR3 is TGTGCCACCAGCAGGTCCAGGGTATCGACTAATGAAAAACTGTTTTTT. The chain combines TRBV15 with TRBJ1-4; the D gene is possibly TRBD1 (5 bases). This CDR3 is built from 16 residues. Trimming took off 3 bases at V and 2 bases at J, with 13 bases between the two ends. Germline V gives CDR1 LNHNV, CDR2 YYDKDF (reference sequence).

This clone occurred once. The rearrangement uses TRBV2 and TRBJ1-1; the D is unclear. The CDR3 contains 14 residues. The germline V gene has CDR1 SNHLY and CDR2 FYNNEI. V gave up 6 bases and J gave up 2 bases, with 13 bases separating them. As DNA, the CDR3 is TGTGCCAGCAGAGGCCGGGAGGCTAACACTGAAGCTTTCTTT. This gives the protein CASRGREANTEAFF.

The rearrangement links TRBV28 to TRBJ2-7; possibly TRBD1 for D (6 bases). Germline CDR1 and CDR2: MDHEN and SYDVKM. Between the trimmed V and J ends, which lost 5 bases and 2 bases, there was a span of 13 bases. This CDR3 has 14 residues. Here the CDR3 DNA reads TGTGCCAGCAGTCCCGGGACACTAACCTACGAGCAGTACTTC. This sequence encodes CASSPGTLTYEQYF.

V and J are TRBV2 and TRBJ2-5; 7 nucleotides line up with TRBD1. The ends lost 6 bases at V and 4 bases at J; junction bases unmatched: 2. Germline values: CDR1 SNHLY, CDR2 FYNNEI. The CDR3 has 12 residues. Here the CDR3 reads CASSTGAETQYF. The CDR3 coding sequence is TGTGCCAGCAGCACAGGGGCAGAGACCCAGTACTTC.

This chain uses TRBV5-4 with TRBJ1-4; D not certain. The germline gives CDR1 SGHNT, CDR2 YYREEE (reference sequence). The V and J ends lost 7 bases and 1 base respectively, with 5 bases between them. The CDR3 extends over 12 amino acids. The CDR3 reads CASGRTNEKLFF. The DNA for the CDR3 is TGTGCCAGCGGCAGAACTAATGAAAAACTGTTTTTT.

In this sample, this clone turned up a few times. This chain uses TRBV6-1 with TRBJ1-3; TRBD1 agrees at 7 bases. The CDR3 length is 14 residues. The ends lost 6 bases at V and 1 base at J; junction bases unmatched: 3. Germline V CDR1 and CDR2: MNHNS, SASEGT. The CDR3 sequence: CASRSGQSGNTIYF. CDR3 coding DNA: TGTGCCAGCAGATCGGGACAGTCTGGAAACACCATATATTTT.

This clone was counted a few times. Mismatch with germline at one junction end may stem from a read error. The chain employs TRBV2 and TRBJ1-1; a possible D gene is TRBD1 (5 bases). Germline V lookup: CDR1 SNHLY, CDR2 FYNNEI. The CDR3 is made up of 11 amino acids. Here the CDR3 DNA reads TGCGGGGACTCTAAGAACACTGAAGCTTTCTTT. It codes for CGDSKNTEAFF.

This clone was counted a few times. The V call is TRBV2, the J call TRBJ2-1; a weak D match, TRBD1 (6 bases). CDR3 size: 14 residues. CDR1 and CDR2 (germline): SNHLY, FYNNEI. The germline V and J ends were trimmed by 10 bases and 5 bases, with 18 bases remaining between them. This chain's CDR3 is CAISQRTVNNEQFF. The CDR3, as DNA: TGTGCCATCTCCCAACGGACAGTAAACAATGAGCAGTTCTTC.

V is TRBV7-9 and J is TRBJ2-7, with 8 bases that match TRBD1. Per germline, CDR1 SEHNR and CDR2 FQNEAQ (reference sequence). V trimming: 4 bases; J trimming: 6 bases; junction bases outside the gene matches: 5. The CDR3 extends over 13 amino acids. In nucleotides, the CDR3 is TGTGCCAGCAGCTCAGGACAGGGTACCGAGCAGTACTTC. Amino acids: CASSSGQGTEQYF.

The rearrangement links TRBV5-1 to TRBJ2-5; no definite D call. CDR1 is SGHRS and CDR2 is YFSETQ in the germline V gene. This CDR3 has 12 amino acids. V lost 3 bases to trimming and J lost 4 bases, with 7 bases between them. The CDR3 sequence: CASSYNSETQYF. CDR3 sequence (DNA): TGCGCCAGCAGCTACAATTCAGAGACCCAGTACTTC.

This clone was counted only a few times. The CDR3, as DNA: TGTGCCAGCAGCCCGCTTAGCTCCTACAATGAGCAGTTCTTC. This codes for CASSPLSSYNEQFF. The chain couples TRBV11-2 to TRBJ2-1; D uncertain. The V end lost 5 bases, the J end lost 0 bases, and 8 bases lay between the germline ends. Germline CDR1 is SGHAT and CDR2 is FQNNGV. This CDR3 has 14 amino acids.

This clone was counted between two and nine times. This chain links TRBV5-1 with TRBJ2-7; unclear D gene. V was cut by 0 bases and J by 3 bases, with 13 bases left in between. The germline V gene has CDR1 SGHRS and CDR2 YFSETQ. The CDR3 covers 15 residues. CDR3 in DNA: TGCGCCAGCAGCTTGGGATTGCAGAAAAACTACGAGCAGTACTTC. Its translation: CASSLGLQKNYEQYF.